This is a list of T cell receptor beta chains from one sample in a study of T cells in Graves' hyperthyroidism and ophthalmopathy. TCRdb reprocessed the multiplex PCR reads with MiXCR, giving one entry per CDR3 protein. The table records roughly 99,000 distinct CDR3 sequences, approximately 15% of them present only once. Sequenced material: blood. These receptors originate from a woman in her forties or fifties with Graves' hyperthyroidism. Both conserved end residues are part of each CDR3. Each record gives: V gene, clone size, J gene, CDR3 protein. Where a row states a size, it is once, few, many or the class of an expanded clone; other rows omit it.

>TRBV13|many|TRBJ1-1
CASSSNVNRALGTFF
>TRBV7-8|many|TRBJ1-3
CASSFSPGQGSGNTIYF
>TRBV27|many|TRBJ2-7
CASSPGLAGGLYEQYF
>TRBV2|many|TRBJ2-1
CASRGGGPRTPNEQFF
>TRBV29-1|.|TRBJ2-7
CSVEATAGGAYEQYF
>TRBV2|many|TRBJ2-3
CASGGSTDTQYF
>TRBV6-1|many|TRBJ2-2
CASSYQGLAGAGELFF
>TRBV6-6|many|TRBJ2-7
CASSYRQGYEQYF
>TRBV20-1|many|TRBJ2-3
CSARDAYSTDTQYF
>TRBV9|many|TRBJ2-2
CASSLTSGSYTGELFF
>TRBV7-3|.|TRBJ2-1
CASSLSWGRGQFF
>TRBV11-2|.|TRBJ2-1
CASSLRGYRAEQFF
>TRBV29-1|many|TRBJ1-2
CSAWDTILYGYTF
>TRBV29-1|.|TRBJ2-1
CSYVPSTYNEQFF
>TRBV28|many|TRBJ1-2
CASSLRPTALYGYTF
>TRBV7-8|many|TRBJ2-2
CATQGGEAGELFF
>TRBV12-3/TRBV12-4|many|TRBJ2-7
CASLGLGSGKQYF
>TRBV20-1|many|TRBJ2-1
CSARPPGRWLEQFF
>TRBV14|many|TRBJ2-5
CASSQVYGDTFIGQYF
>TRBV12-3/TRBV12-4|many|TRBJ1-2
CASISGLLMGTGLGYTF
>TRBV6-2/TRBV6-3|many|TRBJ1-4
CASSYSTNEKLFF
>TRBV2|many|TRBJ1-4
CASSEEEGPSSTNEKLFF
>TRBV7-9|many|TRBJ2-1
CASSLGDIYNEQFF
>TRBV7-3|many|TRBJ2-1
CASSLNPGRNNEQFF
>TRBV20-1|many|TRBJ1-5
CSASPGGNSNQPQHF
>TRBV6-1|many|TRBJ2-1
CASSSRLATNYNEQFF
>TRBV28|many|TRBJ2-2
CASSLADILQGELFF
>TRBV19|many|TRBJ1-2
CASSSPWTVGKGYYGYTF
>TRBV27|.|TRBJ2-7
CASGGGYSYEQYF
>TRBV28|many|TRBJ2-5
CASSSETSGRYPSETQYF
>TRBV30|many|TRBJ1-1
CAWRQGANTEAFF
>TRBV5-5|.|TRBJ2-2
CASSPHSGRNTGELFF
>TRBV5-1|.|TRBJ2-1
CASSFLSGGASSYNEQFF
>TRBV12-3/TRBV12-4|many|TRBJ2-2
CASSLARGYTGELFF
>TRBV27|many|TRBJ2-2
CASSLGWRTGELFF
>TRBV4-1|many|TRBJ2-4
CASSQVGLARAKNIQYF
>TRBV7-2|many|TRBJ2-7
CASRGPGLAYEQYF
>TRBV9|many|TRBJ2-5
CASSFGTSGLETQYF
>TRBV5-1|many|TRBJ2-3
CASSLGRVASTDTQYF
>TRBV27|many|TRBJ2-1
CASSSPRDKYNEQFF
>TRBV11-2|.|TRBJ2-1
CASRYIRGRPNEQFF
>TRBV28|.|TRBJ2-3
CASSFPAGGSTDTQYF
>TRBV5-6|.|TRBJ2-5
CASSLGWTSHETQYF
>TRBV6-1|.|TRBJ1-1
CASRKTGDTEAFF